Presented here are 20 T cell receptor beta chains from one specimen sequenced in a study of blood T cell repertoires in COVID-19. The table came from immunoSEQ multiplex PCR; TCRdb's copy has only in-frame clones and leaves some out. The sample records about 87,000 clones, about 80% being singletons. Sequenced input: peripheral blood. All receptors derive from a woman aged 50 to 60 with acute or convalescent COVID-19.

The CDR3 region has the DNA TGTGCCAGCATATGGGAGGGACAGGGCAATCAGCCCCAGCATTTT. Its protein product is CASIWEGQGNQPQHF. V gene TRBV6-5 combines with J gene TRBJ1-5, with 8 positions matching TRBD1. Germline V gene sequence: CDR1 MNHEY, CDR2 SVGAGI. This CDR3 region has 15 residues. V trimming: 7 bases; J trimming: 2 bases; junction bases outside the gene matches: 7.

In nucleotides, the CDR3 is TGCGCCAGCAGCCCCCACGACAGGGAAGACACTGAAGCTTTCTTT. As protein: CASSPHDREDTEAFF. The chain recombines TRBV4-3 with TRBJ1-1, with 7 bases identical to TRBD1. The germline gives CDR1 LGHNA, CDR2 YSLEER. Trimming removed 4 bases from V and 3 bases from J; junction bases left unmatched: 8. This CDR3 spans 15 amino acids.

This sequence joins TRBV11-1 and TRBJ2-1; 10 bases fit TRBD1. V gave up 5 bases and J gave up 5 bases; unmatched junction bases: 6. CDR3 length: 15 residues. Looked up from germline, CDR1 is SGHAT and CDR2 is FQDESV (reference sequence). CDR3 protein: CASSRDRGLNNEQFF. As DNA, the CDR3 is TGTGCCAGCAGCCGCGACAGGGGGCTTAACAATGAGCAGTTCTTC.

This clone came up a few times. The V and J genes are TRBV5-6 and TRBJ1-2, with D possibly TRBD1 on 5 matching bases. The CDR3 loop spans 15 amino acids. Germline V gene lookup returns CDR1 SGHDT and CDR2 YYEEEE. Between the trimmed V and J ends, which lost 5 bases and 3 bases, there was a span of 17 bases. This CDR3 reads CASRRGPPQDYGYTF. The CDR3 DNA sequence: TGTGCCAGCAGGCGGGGCCCCCCACAAGACTATGGCTACACCTTC.

The CDR3 DNA is TGTGCCTGGAGTGGGGGAGGGTTGGCAGGTCGGGGACTTTATGGCTACACCTTC. Amino acid sequence: CAWSGGGLAGRGLYGYTF. The V and J genes are TRBV30 and TRBJ1-2, with D possibly TRBD1 on 5 matching bases. CDR1 and CDR2 (germline): GTSNPN, SVGIG (reference sequence). The CDR3 loop spans 18 amino acids. V lost 1 base and J 5 bases, leaving 26 bases between the germline ends.

This clone was recorded only once. The J gene is TRBJ1-1, the V gene TRBV27, with 9 bases lining up with TRBD1. V was clipped by 6 bases and J by 11 bases; unmatched bases: 10. This CDR3 region has 13 residues. Germline values: CDR1 MNHEY, CDR2 SMNVEV (reference sequence). The CDR3 loop reads CASRISGGQGAFF. The DNA of the CDR3 is TGTGCCAGCAGGATTTCCGGGGGACAGGGCGCTTTCTTT.

The genes are TRBV30 and TRBJ2-1; 7 nucleotides agree with TRBD1. Germline trimming cut 1 base from V and 1 base from J; bases unmatched to any gene: 4. Germline assignment: CDR1 GTSNPN and CDR2 SVGIG (reference sequence). This CDR3 region has 15 residues. This chain's CDR3 is CAWSAPDRSYNEQFF. In nucleotides, the CDR3 is TGTGCCTGGAGTGCCCCGGACAGGTCCTACAATGAGCAGTTCTTC.

The V and J genes are TRBV28 and TRBJ1-1; D possibly corresponds to TRBD1 (5 bases). The CDR3 runs to 16 residues. Germline V gene data show CDR1 as MDHEN and CDR2 as SYDVKM. Deletions cut 8 bases from V and 1 base from J, with 20 bases between. The chain's CDR3 is CASLQLGGGRNTEAFF. The CDR3 nucleotides read TGTGCCAGCCTCCAGCTTGGGGGAGGGCGGAACACTGAAGCTTTCTTT.

V is TRBV6-2 or TRBV6-3 and J is TRBJ1-1; 8 bases agree with TRBD1. The CDR3 contains 14 residues. Germline CDR1 MNHEY, CDR2 SVGEGT. The junction had 7 bases not matched to a gene; V was cut back by 6 bases and J by 4 bases. The CDR3 DNA is TGTGCCAGCAGCCTTATTACAGGGGGCACTGAAGCTTTCTTT. Translated: CASSLITGGTEAFF.

This chain uses TRBV16 with TRBJ1-2; unclear D gene. Looked up from germline, CDR1 is KGHSY and CDR2 is FQNENV. The CDR3 totals 12 residues. V lost 4 bases and J 8 bases, leaving 11 bases between the germline ends. DNA of the CDR3: TGTGCCAGCAGCCTCTCCAGAACCGGCTACACCTTC. Protein sequence: CASSLSRTGYTF.

The V call is TRBV5-1, the J call TRBJ1-5; tentative D call: TRBD1 (5 bases). The ends were cut back, 4 bases at V and 4 bases at J, with 12 bases in the middle. Germline V gene data show CDR1 as SGHRS and CDR2 as YFSETQ. The CDR3 spans 14 residues. The DNA for the CDR3 is TGCGCCAGCAGCCCTACCGGGGGGAATCAGCCCCAGCATTTT. This codes for CASSPTGGNQPQHF. The variable domain in full, with the rest retrieved from reference TRBV5-1 and TRBJ1-5, is KAGVTQTPRYLIKTRGQQVTLSCSPISGHRSVSWYQQTPGQGLQFLFEYFSETQRNKGNFPGRFSGRQFSNSRSEMNVSTLELGDSALYLCASSPTGGNQPQHFGDGTRLSIL.

This chain links TRBV18 with TRBJ1-1, with D perhaps TRBD1 (6 bases). Trimming pared 4 bases from V and 0 bases from J, leaving 9 bases between. CDR3 size: 14 residues. CDR1 and CDR2 from the germline V gene are KGHSH and LQKENI. The CDR3 region is CASSRDTLNTEAFF. CDR3 nucleotide sequence: TGTGCCAGCTCACGGGACACCTTGAACACTGAAGCTTTCTTT.

This chain joins TRBV19 and TRBJ2-1; a weak D match, TRBD2 (5 bases). This CDR3 region has 18 residues. V was cut by 0 bases and J by 2 bases, with 17 bases left in between. Per germline, CDR1 LNHDA and CDR2 SQIVND (reference sequence). In nucleotides, the CDR3 is TGTGCCAGTAGTATAGATCTCTTGAGGGCCCGTCCCTACAATGAGCAGTTCTTC. Its protein product is CASSIDLLRARPYNEQFF.

The chain employs TRBV19 and TRBJ2-3, with TRBD2 identical over 10 bases. Germline trimming cut 4 bases from V and 6 bases from J; bases unmatched to any gene: 4. Germline loops: CDR1 LNHDA, CDR2 SQIVND (reference sequence). The CDR3 covers 14 residues. CDR3 protein: CASSSLAGEDTQYF. CDR3 nucleotide sequence: TGTGCCAGTAGTAGTCTAGCGGGGGAGGATACGCAGTATTTT.

CDR3 coding DNA: TGTGCCAGCAGCTTACAGGCGAGGGGGGGCCCGAACACTGAAGCTTTCTTT. Translating gives CASSLQARGGPNTEAFF. The chain employs TRBV5-5 and TRBJ1-1, with a possible D match to TRBD1 (6 bases). V lost 2 bases, J lost 1 base, and 18 bases lay in between. Germline V gives CDR1 SGHKS, CDR2 YYEKEE (reference sequence). The CDR3 is 17 residues long.

The genes are TRBV14 and TRBJ2-3, with D possibly being TRBD2 (7 bases). The CDR3 spans 15 residues. The germline gives CDR1 SGHDN, CDR2 FVKESK. Trimming removed 3 bases at V and 2 bases at J, with 12 bases between. The CDR3 DNA reads as TGTGCCAGCAGCCAGGGCGGGGGCCTCACAGATACGCAGTATTTT. Residues: CASSQGGGLTDTQYF.

The V gene is TRBV15, the J gene TRBJ2-5; no firm D call. Per the germline V gene, CDR1 is LNHNV and CDR2 is YYDKDF (reference sequence). The CDR3 has 14 residues. V was clipped by 3 bases and J by 5 bases, with 13 bases between them. The CDR3 bases are TGTGCCACCAGCAGGCCTCTGGGCGCGGAGACCCAGTACTTC. Protein sequence: CATSRPLGAETQYF.

The V and J genes are TRBV6-5 and TRBJ2-7; TRBD2 matches at 9 bases. Trimming at V came to 2 bases and at J to 7 bases, leaving 6 bases not matched to a gene. The CDR3 is made up of 14 amino acids. Germline V CDR1 and CDR2: MNHEY, SVGAGI. The CDR3 DNA follows: TGTGCCAGCAGTTACGGTCTAGCGGGGTGGGAGCAGTACTTC. This gives the protein CASSYGLAGWEQYF.

This clone appeared a single time. The rearrangement joins TRBV5-1 to TRBJ1-2; a possible D gene is TRBD1 (6 bases). The germline gives CDR1 SGHRS, CDR2 YFSETQ. This CDR3 contains 17 residues. V dropped 5 bases and J dropped 3 bases, with 23 bases sitting between them. CDR3: CASSTVAGAGGDYGYTF. CDR3 DNA sequence: TGCGCCAGCAGTACCGTGGCAGGGGCGGGCGGTGACTATGGCTACACCTTC.

This clone has just a few counts. The gene calls are TRBV10-3 and TRBJ1-2, with D tentatively TRBD1 (5 bases). This CDR3 spans 14 amino acids. Trimming removed 4 bases from V and 2 bases from J, with 11 bases in between. Germline V gene lookup returns CDR1 ENHRY and CDR2 SYGVKD. CDR3 region: CAISGSRANYGYTF. In DNA, the CDR3 is TGTGCCATCAGTGGCTCCAGGGCCAACTATGGCTACACCTTC.